Below are 18 T cell receptor beta chains sequenced from a single sample in a study of blood T cell repertoires in COVID-19. Here immunoSEQ multiplex PCR was the method, and the copy in TCRdb shows in-frame clones only, minus some. Among some 220,000 clones listed, about 90% were seen once. The specimen sequenced was PBMCs or T cells enriched from blood (not recorded which). All receptors derive from a woman between 50 and 59 years old in a cohort exposed to, infected with or recovered from COVID-19 (not recorded which).

The V call is TRBV4-3, the J call TRBJ2-5; D ambiguous. Germline V lookup: CDR1 LGHNA, CDR2 YSLEER. The CDR3 has 13 amino acids. The ends were cut back, 5 bases at V and 1 base at J, with 8 bases in the middle. CDR3 coding DNA: TGCGCCAGCAGCACAGTTCTCCAAGAGACCCAGTACTTC. Amino acid sequence: CASSTVLQETQYF.

The chain carries TRBV30 and TRBJ1-1, with 7 bases that match TRBD1. V shed 7 bases, J shed 9 bases, and the junction held 11 bases outside the gene matches. Germline CDR1 and CDR2: GTSNPN and SVGIG (reference sequence). There are 12 residues in the CDR3. The CDR3 DNA follows: TGTGCCTTCCACCGGGGGACAGCAAAAGCTTTCTTT. Translated: CAFHRGTAKAFF.

V usage is TRBV30 and J usage is TRBJ1-5; D perhaps matches TRBD1 (6 bases). Germline CDR1 and CDR2: GTSNPN and SVGIG (reference sequence). V was shortened by 5 bases and J by 4 bases, with 12 bases between the two germline ends. CDR3 length: 13 residues. The CDR3 here is CAWGGQGNQPQHF. The CDR3 coding sequence is TGTGCCTGGGGGGGGCAAGGAAATCAGCCCCAGCATTTT. The whole variable domain, remainder taken from reference TRBV30 and TRBJ1-5, is SQTIHQWPATLVQPVGSPLSLECTVEGTSNPNLYWYRQAAGRGLQLLFYSVGIGQISSEVPQNLSASRPQDRQFILSSKKLLLSDSGFYLCAWGGQGNQPQHFGDGTRLSIL.

J is TRBJ2-6 and V is TRBV6-2 or TRBV6-3; TRBD1 agrees at 10 bases. Unmatched junction bases numbered 5, after V lost 6 bases and J lost 3 bases. CDR1 and CDR2 from the germline V gene are MNHEY and SVGEGT. The CDR3 totals 16 residues. The CDR3 DNA sequence: TGTGCCAGCAGCCGACAGGGGGCTGGTGGGGCCAACGTCCTGACTTTC. Protein: CASSRQGAGGANVLTF.

The chain uses TRBV11-2 and TRBJ1-6, with D unresolved. CDR1 SGHAT and CDR2 FQNNGV come from the germline V gene. The CDR3 length is 12 residues. Trimming took 5 bases from V and 8 from J, leaving 7 bases between them. CDR3 protein: CASSPEYSPLHF. Written as DNA, the CDR3 is TGTGCCAGCAGCCCGGAGTATTCACCCCTCCACTTT. Supplemented by reference TRBV11-2 and TRBJ1-6, the full variable domain reads EAGVAQSPRYKIIEKRQSVAFWCNPISGHATLYWYQQILGQGPKLLIQFQNNGVVDDSQLPKDRFSAERLKGVDSTLKIQPAKLEDSAVYLCASSPEYSPLHFGNGTRLTVT.

This sequence joins TRBV6-5 and TRBJ1-2, with 9 bases matching TRBD1. With 6 bases clipped from V and 4 bases from J, the junction kept 6 bases outside the gene matches. The CDR3 consists of 14 residues. Germline CDR1 reads MNHEY; CDR2 reads SVGAGI. This chain's CDR3 is CASRDRGLSYGYTF. DNA of the CDR3: TGTGCCAGCAGAGACAGGGGGTTGAGCTATGGCTACACCTTC.

The chain couples TRBV4-1 to TRBJ1-1; 7 positions agree with TRBD1. This CDR3 is built from 14 residues. V lost 4 bases to trimming and J lost 4 bases; unmatched junction nucleotides: 6. CDR1 and CDR2 from the germline V gene are MGHRA and YSYEKL. DNA of the CDR3: TGCGCCAGCAGCCTGACAGGGTACGGCACTGAAGCTTTCTTT. Translated: CASSLTGYGTEAFF.

This chain uses TRBV4-1 with TRBJ2-7, with unresolved D. The CDR3 covers 17 residues. V was shortened by 0 bases and J by 0 bases, with 15 bases between the two germline ends. Germline CDR1 MGHRA, CDR2 YSYEKL. CDR3 sequence (DNA): TGCGCCAGCAGCCAAGAGCCATTAAGCGAATACTCCTACGAGCAGTACTTC. Protein product: CASSQEPLSEYSYEQYF.

The chain has TRBV7-2 and TRBJ1-1; D gene unclear. V lost 5 bases to trimming and J lost 0 bases, with 13 bases between them. Per germline, CDR1 SGHTA and CDR2 FQGNSA. The CDR3 extends over 15 amino acids. CDR3 loop: CASSQNAAMNTEAFF. CDR3 bases: TGTGCCAGCAGCCAGAACGCGGCCATGAACACTGAAGCTTTCTTT. Supplemented by reference TRBV7-2 and TRBJ1-1, the full variable domain reads GAGVSQSPSNKVTEKGKDVELRCDPISGHTALYWYRQSLGQGLEFLIYFQGNSAPDKSGLPSDRFSAERTGGSVSTLTIQRTQQEDSAVYLCASSQNAAMNTEAFFGQGTRLTVV.

Only one count was recorded for this clone. The V gene is TRBV5-6, the J gene TRBJ2-7, with D maybe TRBD2 (7 bases). Trimming pared 3 bases from V and 0 bases from J, leaving 19 bases between. The length of the CDR3 is 17 residues. The germline V gene has CDR1 SGHDT and CDR2 YYEEEE. The CDR3 loop is CASSSGGGQSFSYEQYF. CDR3 DNA sequence: TGTGCCAGCAGCTCGGGGGGAGGACAGAGCTTCTCCTACGAGCAGTACTTC.

The chain combines TRBV28 with TRBJ2-4; D uncertain. V lost 10 bases to trimming and J lost 1 base, with 8 bases between them. The CDR3 runs 12 residues. CDR1 and CDR2 from the germline V gene are MDHEN and SYDVKM. CDR3 residues: CATSTAKNIQYF. DNA for the CDR3: TGTGCCACTTCTACGGCCAAAAACATTCAGTACTTC.

The rearrangement joins TRBV30 to TRBJ1-1; 8 nucleotides match TRBD1. The length of the CDR3 is 17 residues. V dropped 1 base and J dropped 5; count of bases not matched to a gene: 15. Germline CDR1 and CDR2: GTSNPN and SVGIG (reference sequence). As DNA, the CDR3 is TGTGCCTGGAGTGCACATAGGACAGGGAAGATTGAGACTGAAGCTTTCTTT. Its translation is CAWSAHRTGKIETEAFF.

The rearrangement links TRBV5-1 to TRBJ1-1; TRBD1 matches at 7 bases. Germline CDR1 reads SGHRS; CDR2 reads YFSETQ. The CDR3 extends over 14 amino acids. V lost 2 bases, J lost 4 bases, and 5 bases stayed unmatched. CDR3 loop: CASSFNEGATEAFF. The DNA for the CDR3 is TGCGCCAGCAGCTTTAACGAGGGGGCCACTGAAGCTTTCTTT.

This clone was counted a single time. The chain uses TRBV28 and TRBJ2-5, with D tentatively TRBD1 (5 bases). CDR1 and CDR2 from the germline V gene are MDHEN and SYDVKM. This CDR3 spans 15 amino acids. V gave up 3 bases and J gave up 1 base, with 12 bases separating them. The CDR3 sequence is CASSFDGAVQETQYF. Here the CDR3 DNA reads TGTGCCAGCAGTTTTGATGGGGCGGTCCAAGAGACCCAGTACTTC. The variable domain in full, with the rest retrieved from reference TRBV28 and TRBJ2-5, is DVKVTQSSRYLVKRTGEKVFLECVQDMDHENMFWYRQDPGLGLRLIYFSYDVKMKEKGDIPEGYSVSREKKERFSLILESASTNQTSMYLCASSFDGAVQETQYFGPGTRLLVL.

The V and J genes are TRBV6-1 and TRBJ2-7; weak D call: TRBD1 (6 bases). V gave up 0 bases and J gave up 4 bases, with 28 bases separating them. The CDR3 sequence is 20 residues long. CDR1 is MNHNS and CDR2 is SASEGT in the germline V gene. CDR3 protein: CASSEARGSGTYRTTYEQYF. The CDR3 bases are TGTGCCAGCAGTGAAGCACGGGGCTCGGGGACATATCGGACCACATACGAGCAGTACTTC.

The V gene is TRBV7-2, the J gene TRBJ1-1; D remains unclear. V lost 2 bases and J 9 bases, leaving 16 bases between the germline ends. The CDR3 loop spans 14 amino acids. Germline loops: CDR1 SGHTA, CDR2 FQGNSA. CDR3 region: CASSLNTWQNKAFF. In DNA form, the CDR3 reads TGTGCCAGCAGCTTAAATACCTGGCAGAACAAAGCTTTCTTT. Looking up the rest from reference TRBV7-2 and TRBJ1-1 gives the full variable domain: GAGVSQSPSNKVTEKGKDVELRCDPISGHTALYWYRQSLGQGLEFLIYFQGNSAPDKSGLPSDRFSAERTGGSVSTLTIQRTQQEDSAVYLCASSLNTWQNKAFFGQGTRLTVV.

The chain's CDR3 is CASSSRDRVYGNTIYF. CDR3 DNA: TGTGCCAGCAGCTCTCGGGACAGGGTGTATGGAAACACCATATATTTT. This chain joins TRBV5-6 and TRBJ1-3; 9 nucleotides agree with TRBD1. CDR3 size: 16 residues. The germline V gene has CDR1 SGHDT and CDR2 YYEEEE. V was pared by 3 bases and J by 3 bases, with 7 bases of the junction left unmatched.

The chain links TRBV4-2 to TRBJ1-1; D unresolved. The V gene's germline CDR1 is LGHNA and CDR2 YNFKEQ. This CDR3 has 14 amino acids. Trimming took 4 bases from V and 1 from J, leaving 10 bases between them. The chain's CDR3 is CASSPPRENTEAFF. CDR3 bases: TGTGCCAGCAGCCCCCCGCGCGAGAACACTGAAGCTTTCTTT.